This T cell receptor beta chain appears in the sequencing data of a study of memory CD4+ T cells and cytomegalovirus serostatus. Here immunoSEQ multiplex PCR was the method, and the copy in TCRdb shows in-frame clones only, minus some. This sample has around 76,000 clones, with roughly 80% found just once. Single viable CD3+CD4+CD8-CD45RO+ cells were sorted as the memory CD4+ T cells. The CDR3 runs to 14 residues. From germline, CDR1 is GTSNPN and CDR2 SVGIG (reference sequence). V lost 2 bases to trimming and J lost 6 bases, with 13 bases between them. The chain links TRBV30 to TRBJ1-4; possible D gene TRBD1, 5 bases. Sequencing used memory CD4+ T cells from blood. This TCR was recovered from an adult in good health and CMV-seropositive. The CDR3 bases are TGTGCCTGGAGTAAGGGACTAGCGGATGAAAAACTGTTTTTT. This codes for CAWSKGLADEKLFF.